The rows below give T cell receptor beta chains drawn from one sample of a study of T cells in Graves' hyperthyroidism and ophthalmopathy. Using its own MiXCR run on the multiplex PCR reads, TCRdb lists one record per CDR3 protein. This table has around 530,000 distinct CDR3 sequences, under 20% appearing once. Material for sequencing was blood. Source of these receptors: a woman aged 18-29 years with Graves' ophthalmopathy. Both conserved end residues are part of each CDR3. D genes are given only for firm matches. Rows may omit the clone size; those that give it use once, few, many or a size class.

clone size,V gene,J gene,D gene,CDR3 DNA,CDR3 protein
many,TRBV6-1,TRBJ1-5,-,TGTGCCAGCAGTGAAGAGGAGTGGAGTTGGGAACATCAGCCCCAGCATTTT,CASSEEEWSWEHQPQHF
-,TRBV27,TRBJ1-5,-,TGTGCCAGCAGTTTATCAGTAGATAGCAATCAGCCCCAGCATTTT,CASSLSVDSNQPQHF
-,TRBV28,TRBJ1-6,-,TGTGCCAGCAGTTTAAAGGGCGGGATTCCGCTCTATAATTCACCCCTCCACTTT,CASSLKGGIPLYNSPLHF
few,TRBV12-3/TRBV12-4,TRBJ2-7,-,TGTGCCAGCAGTTTTAACCACTTCGAGCAGTACTTC,CASSFNHFEQYF
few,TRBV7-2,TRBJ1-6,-,TGTGCCAGCAGCCCCGGTGACCCCAGTTCACCCCTCCACTTT,CASSPGDPSSPLHF
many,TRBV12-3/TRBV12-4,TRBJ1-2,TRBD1,TGTGCCAGCAGTCCGGGACAGGGTGTCTATGGCTACACCTTC,CASSPGQGVYGYTF
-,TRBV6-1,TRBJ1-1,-,TGTGCCAGCAGTTGGACGGGACAATTGAACACTGAAGCTTTCTTT,CASSWTGQLNTEAFF
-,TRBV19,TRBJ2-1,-,TGTGCCAGTACCCCTATACGGGGACAAGGCGTGGTGGGCCGATTGGGTGAGCAGTTCTTC,CASTPIRGQGVVGRLGEQFF
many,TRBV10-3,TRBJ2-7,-,TGTGCCATCAGTGAGCTGGGGGGCGAGCAGTACTTC,CAISELGGEQYF
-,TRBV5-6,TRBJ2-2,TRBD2,TGTGCCAGCAGCTTGGCCCTAGCGGGGGGGCGAGGAGATCTGGCCGGGGAGCTGTTTTTT,CASSLALAGGRGDLAGELFF
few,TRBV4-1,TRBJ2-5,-,TGCGCCAGCTGTTATGGACCGGGGGAGACCCAGTACTTC,CASCYGPGETQYF
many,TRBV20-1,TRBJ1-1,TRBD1,TGCAGTGCCTCAACCCGAAGGACAGGAGGCACTGAAGCTTTCTTT,CSASTRRTGGTEAFF
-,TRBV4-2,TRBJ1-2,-,TGTGTCAGCAGCCAAGAGGACGGTGTAAACTATGGCTACACCTTC,CVSSQEDGVNYGYTF
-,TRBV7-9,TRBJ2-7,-,TGTGCCAGCAGCTTAACAGCGACCGGGACCCACCCCGAGCAGTACTTC,CASSLTATGTHPEQYF
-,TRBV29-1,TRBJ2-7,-,TGCAGCGTTGATTCAGGGTACCTGAGCTCCTATGAGCAGTACTTC,CSVDSGYLSSYEQYF
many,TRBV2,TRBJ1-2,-,TGTGCCAGCACTGTAAGTTACAACTATGGCTACACCTTC,CASTVSYNYGYTF
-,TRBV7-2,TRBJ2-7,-,TGTGCCAGCAGCCAGACTAGTGGCGGGGGCGGCTACGAGCAGTACTTC,CASSQTSGGGGYEQYF
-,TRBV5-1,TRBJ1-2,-,TGCGCCAGCAGTGAACGGGTTACTAACTATGGCTACACCTTC,CASSERVTNYGYTF
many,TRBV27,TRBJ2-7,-,TGTGCCAGCAGTCCCTATGGCGGACAGTCCTACGAGCAGTACTTC,CASSPYGGQSYEQYF
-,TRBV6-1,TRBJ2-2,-,TGTGCCAGCAAAGTAGTTATGGAGGGAACGAACACCGGGGAGCTGTTTTTT,CASKVVMEGTNTGELFF
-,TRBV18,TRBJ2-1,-,TGTGCCAGCTCACCCGAACAGCGGAGTATATACAATGAGCAGTTCTTC,CASSPEQRSIYNEQFF
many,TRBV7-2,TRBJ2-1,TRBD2,TGTGCCAGCAGCTTACCCTATGGACTAGCGGTCCTCGGTGAGCAGTTCTTC,CASSLPYGLAVLGEQFF
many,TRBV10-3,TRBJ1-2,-,TGTGCCATCAGTGGTGGCAAGGGCTATGGCTACACCTTC,CAISGGKGYGYTF
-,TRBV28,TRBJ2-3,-,TGTGCCAGCAGTTTAAGGGGCTTTGGCACAGATACGCAGTATTTT,CASSLRGFGTDTQYF
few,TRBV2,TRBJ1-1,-,TGTGCCAGCCCCGAGTTTGGGGGGACTGAAGCTTTCTTT,CASPEFGGTEAFF
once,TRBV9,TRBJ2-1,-,TGTGCCAGCAGCGTAGAGGGGGAAACGGGCGATGAGCAGTTCTTC,CASSVEGETGDEQFF
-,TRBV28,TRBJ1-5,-,TGTGCCAGCAGTTTTCAGGGACCCAGCAATCAGCCCCAGCATTTT,CASSFQGPSNQPQHF
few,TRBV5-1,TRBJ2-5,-,TGCGCCAGCAGCCCGGGACTTTTAGAAGAGACCCAGTACTTC,CASSPGLLEETQYF
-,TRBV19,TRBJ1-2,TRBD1,TGTGCCAGTAGTCCGGGGACAGGCCGAGGGGACTATGGCTACACCTTC,CASSPGTGRGDYGYTF
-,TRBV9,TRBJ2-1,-,TGTGCCAGCAGCGTAGAGCCTCTTGGCTACAATGAGCAGTTCTTC,CASSVEPLGYNEQFF
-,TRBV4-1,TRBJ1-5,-,TGCGCCAGCAGCCAAGTTCGGGGGCGCGATCAGCCCCAGCATTTT,CASSQVRGRDQPQHF
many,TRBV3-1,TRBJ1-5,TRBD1,TGTGCCAGCAGCCAAGGGACAGGAAATCAGCCCCAGCATTTT,CASSQGTGNQPQHF
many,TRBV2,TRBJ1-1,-,TGTGCCAGCAAGAGCACGACGACCGCGGGTTGGACTGAAGCTTTCTTT,CASKSTTTAGWTEAFF
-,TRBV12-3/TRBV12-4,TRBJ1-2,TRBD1,TGTGCCAGCAGTTTTAAATGGTTGGACCAGGACAGGGGGCGTAACTATGGCTACACCTTC,CASSFKWLDQDRGRNYGYTF
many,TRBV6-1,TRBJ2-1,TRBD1,TGTGCCAGCAGTGGGTCCCGGGACAGGATCAATGAGCAGTTCTTC,CASSGSRDRINEQFF
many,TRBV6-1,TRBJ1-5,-,TGTGCCAGCAGTGATACGACAGCAAGCTCTCAGCCCCAGCATTTT,CASSDTTASSQPQHF
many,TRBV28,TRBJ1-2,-,TGTGCCAGCAACTTACCTGACAGGTCCTATGGCTACACCTTC,CASNLPDRSYGYTF
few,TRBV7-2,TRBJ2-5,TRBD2,TGTGCCAGCAGTTTGGGACTATTCCAAGAGACCCAGTACTTC,CASSLGLFQETQYF
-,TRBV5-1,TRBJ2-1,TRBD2,TGCGCCAGCAGCTTGGAGGCTAGCGGGAGGAATGAGCAGTTCTTC,CASSLEASGRNEQFF
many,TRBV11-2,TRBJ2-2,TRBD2,TGTGCCAGCAGCTTATGGGCTAAAGCGGGAGGAACGAACACCGGGGAGCTGTTTTTT,CASSLWAKAGGTNTGELFF
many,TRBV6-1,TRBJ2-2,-,TGTGCCAGCAGTGAATGGGGTGCCGGGGAGCTGTTTTTT,CASSEWGAGELFF
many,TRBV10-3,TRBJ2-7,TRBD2,TGTGCCATCAGTGAGGGACTAGCGGGGGGGCGAAACTACGAGCAGTACTTC,CAISEGLAGGRNYEQYF
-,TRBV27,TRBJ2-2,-,TGTGCCAGCAGTGCACAGGCCCCCCAGACGAACACCGGGGAGCTGTTTTTT,CASSAQAPQTNTGELFF
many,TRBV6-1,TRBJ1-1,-,TGTGCCAGTGGGGGGGATTGGGACACTGAAGCTTTCTTT,CASGGDWDTEAFF
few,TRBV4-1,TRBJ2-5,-,TGCGCCAGCAGCCAAGAATGGGGCTTGGGGGGAGGCCAAGAGACCCAGTACTTC,CASSQEWGLGGGQETQYF
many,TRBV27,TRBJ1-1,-,TGTGCCAGCAGTTTAGGGAGGTGGGTCTCTGAAGCTTTCTTT,CASSLGRWVSEAFF
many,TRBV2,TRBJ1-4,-,TGTGCCAGCAGTGGGGGGGCGGATGCAACTAATGAAAAACTGTTTTTT,CASSGGADATNEKLFF
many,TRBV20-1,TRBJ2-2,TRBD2,TGCAGTGCAAGAGATCAAGCGGGAGGCGTCGGGGAGCTGTTTTTT,CSARDQAGGVGELFF
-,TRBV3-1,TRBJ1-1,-,TGTGCCAGCAGCCATCTTAAGACAGGAGGGAGCACTGAAGCTTTCTTT,CASSHLKTGGSTEAFF
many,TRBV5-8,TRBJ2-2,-,TGTGCCAGCAGCTTCGGCGGGCGGAACACCGGGGAGCTGTTTTTT,CASSFGGRNTGELFF